Shown below are 10 T cell receptor beta chains from a single sample sequenced in a study of blood T cell repertoires in COVID-19. Using immunoSEQ multiplex PCR, the repertoire was profiled, and TCRdb retains in-frame clones only, with some absent. Here the sample spans some 100,000 clones, 91% being singletons. Sequenced sample: peripheral blood. The receptor set was obtained from a man in his fifties or sixties with acute or convalescent COVID-19.

This chain connects TRBV27 to TRBJ1-6; D is undetermined. Germline CDR1 reads MNHEY; CDR2 reads SMNVEV (reference sequence). Trimming pared 2 bases from V and 7 bases from J, leaving 12 bases between. The CDR3 is made up of 15 amino acids. This CDR3 is CASSLRWAGNSPLHF. In DNA, the CDR3 is TGTGCCAGCAGTTTAAGGTGGGCGGGGAATTCACCCCTCCACTTT.

The rearrangement links TRBV10-3 to TRBJ1-4; 9 positions agree with TRBD1. The junction had 4 bases not matched to a gene; V was cut back by 4 bases and J by 7 bases. The CDR3 runs 14 residues. CDR1 and CDR2 (germline): ENHRY, SYGVKD. In DNA form, the CDR3 reads TGTGCCATCAGTGGAGGGACAGGGAGTGAAAAACTGTTTTTT. The encoded protein is CAISGGTGSEKLFF.

The genes are TRBV15 and TRBJ1-2; D possibly corresponds to TRBD1 (6 bases). This CDR3 has 12 residues. CDR1 LNHNV and CDR2 YYDKDF come from the germline V gene (reference sequence). The ends were cut back, 0 bases at V and 9 bases at J, with 8 bases in the middle. The CDR3 DNA reads as TGTGCCACCAGCAGAGACAGGGGCCGCTACACCTTC. Residues: CATSRDRGRYTF.

The J gene is TRBJ1-1, the V gene TRBV9, with 8 nucleotides matching TRBD1. Losses at the gene ends were 6 bases for V and 5 bases for J; bases not matched to a gene: 9. Per germline, CDR1 SGDLS and CDR2 YYNGEE. This CDR3 is 14 amino acids long. Here the CDR3 reads CASTVGQEGTEAFF. The CDR3, as DNA: TGTGCCAGCACGGTGGGACAGGAGGGTACTGAAGCTTTCTTT.

This rearrangement joins TRBV18 to TRBJ2-1; TRBD2 agrees at 7 bases. CDR3 length: 14 residues. Germline loops: CDR1 KGHSH, CDR2 LQKENI. The J segment lost 13 bases and the V segment lost 4 bases, leaving 13 bases of the junction unmatched. The CDR3 nucleotides read TGTGCCAGCTCACAGTTAGGAAGGGAGGGCCAACAGTTCTTC. Encoded protein: CASSQLGREGQQFF.

This chain links TRBV15 with TRBJ2-5; 8 nucleotides match TRBD2. There are 13 residues in the CDR3. V lost 4 bases and J lost 5; bases outside the gene matches: 3. CDR1 is LNHNV, CDR2 YYDKDF, per germline (reference sequence). The CDR3 bases are TGTGCCACCAGCAAAGCGGGGGTGGAGACCCAGTACTTC. Its protein is CATSKAGVETQYF.

The chain is built from TRBV7-9 and TRBJ2-3; D is uncertain. Germline values: CDR1 SEHNR, CDR2 FQNEAQ (reference sequence). The V end was cut by 1 base, the J end by 5 bases, with 7 bases between. This CDR3 contains 13 residues. CDR3 in DNA: TGTGCCAGCAGCTTAGGGTCAGGAGATACGCAGTATTTT. Translated, it gives CASSLGSGDTQYF.

The chain combines TRBV15 with TRBJ2-1, with a tentative D call TRBD2 (6 bases). CDR3 size: 15 residues. With 4 bases removed from V and 0 bases from J, the gap between germline ends came to 10 bases. From germline, CDR1 is LNHNV and CDR2 YYDKDF (reference sequence). The CDR3 sequence is CATSNGGNSYNEQFF. Here the CDR3 DNA reads TGTGCCACCAGCAACGGCGGGAACTCCTACAATGAGCAGTTCTTC.

The V and J genes are TRBV25-1 and TRBJ2-3; tentatively, D is TRBD1 (6 bases). The V end was cut by 5 bases, the J end by 0 bases, with 18 bases between. Germline-derived CDR1 and CDR2 are MGHDK and SYGVNS. CDR3 size: 17 residues. The CDR3 DNA reads TGTGCCAGCAGTTCCCGATACAGGGCATCTAGCACAGATACGCAGTATTTT. Its translation: CASSSRYRASSTDTQYF.

The J gene is TRBJ1-4, the V gene TRBV15; 8 nucleotides agree with TRBD1. Germline loops: CDR1 LNHNV, CDR2 YYDKDF (reference sequence). The CDR3 extends over 15 amino acids. V trimming: 5 bases; J trimming: 6 bases; junction bases outside the gene matches: 8. The CDR3 reads CATSGLRGPDEKLFF. The CDR3 DNA reads as TGTGCCACCAGCGGGCTCAGGGGGCCGGATGAAAAACTGTTTTTT.